Sequencing of this T cell receptor beta chain was carried out in a study of shared clonotypes between healthy human individuals. Overall study findings and caveats: About 5% was the fraction of naive CD4 clonotypes found shared across several donors.

Concerning this clone: Its antigen is not identified.

Measured with immunoSEQ multiplex PCR; TCRdb has only the in-frame clones, and not every one. The sample carries some 2,000,000 clones, 95% recorded once. The CDR3 consists of 14 residues. Germline assignment: CDR1 LNHNV and CDR2 YYDKDF (reference sequence). The germline V and J ends were trimmed by 0 bases and 10 bases, with 13 bases remaining between them. The source is a young man in good health. V and J are TRBV15 and TRBJ1-3, with D possibly matching TRBD1 (6 bases). What was sequenced was naive CD4+ T cells sorted from blood. Subset here: CD45RA+ positively selected. This CDR3 is CATSREVTGSTIYF. In DNA, the CDR3 is TGTGCCACCAGCAGAGAAGTCACAGGGTCAACCATATATTTT.